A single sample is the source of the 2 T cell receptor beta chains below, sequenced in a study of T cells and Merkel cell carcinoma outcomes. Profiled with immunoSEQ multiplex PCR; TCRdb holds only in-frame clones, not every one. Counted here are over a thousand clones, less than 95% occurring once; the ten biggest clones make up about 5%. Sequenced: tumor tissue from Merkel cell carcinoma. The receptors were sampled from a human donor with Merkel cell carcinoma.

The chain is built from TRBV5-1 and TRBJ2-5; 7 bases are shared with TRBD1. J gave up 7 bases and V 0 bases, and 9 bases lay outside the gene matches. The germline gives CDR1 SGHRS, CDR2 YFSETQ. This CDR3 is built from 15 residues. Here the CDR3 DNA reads TGCGCCAGCAGCTTGGGTGACAGGGCATCTGGGACCCAGTACTTC. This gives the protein CASSLGDRASGTQYF.

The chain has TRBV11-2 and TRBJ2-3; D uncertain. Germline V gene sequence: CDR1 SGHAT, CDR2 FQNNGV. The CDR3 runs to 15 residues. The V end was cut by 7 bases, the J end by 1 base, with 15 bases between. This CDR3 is CASNPTSWGTDTQYF. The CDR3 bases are TGTGCCAGCAACCCAACATCCTGGGGCACAGATACGCAGTATTTT.